Described below is a single T cell receptor beta chain sequence and its context. Its specificity is not known. Assay: immunoSEQ multiplex PCR; the TCRdb copy retains only in-frame clones and omits some. This table holds about 150,000 clones, more than 80% found once. The source of the sample is a study of T cell responses to AZD1222 COVID-19 vaccine. The study, taken as a whole, reports: Following two doses of AZD1222, Spike-specific TCR breadth and depth rose.

Trimming removed 2 bases from V and 1 base from J; junction bases left unmatched: 5. Germline V lookup: CDR1 MNHEY, CDR2 SVGAGI. The CDR3 loop spans 15 amino acids. V and J are TRBV6-5 and TRBJ2-7, with 7 bases matching TRBD1. The sequences come from peripheral blood, collected 28 days after the second AZD1222 dose. This receptor was obtained from an adult who received the AZD1222 COVID-19 vaccine. CDR3 sequence (DNA): TGTGCCAGCAGTTACAGGGACAGTGGTTCCTACGAGCAGTACTTC. Translated, it gives CASSYRDSGSYEQYF.